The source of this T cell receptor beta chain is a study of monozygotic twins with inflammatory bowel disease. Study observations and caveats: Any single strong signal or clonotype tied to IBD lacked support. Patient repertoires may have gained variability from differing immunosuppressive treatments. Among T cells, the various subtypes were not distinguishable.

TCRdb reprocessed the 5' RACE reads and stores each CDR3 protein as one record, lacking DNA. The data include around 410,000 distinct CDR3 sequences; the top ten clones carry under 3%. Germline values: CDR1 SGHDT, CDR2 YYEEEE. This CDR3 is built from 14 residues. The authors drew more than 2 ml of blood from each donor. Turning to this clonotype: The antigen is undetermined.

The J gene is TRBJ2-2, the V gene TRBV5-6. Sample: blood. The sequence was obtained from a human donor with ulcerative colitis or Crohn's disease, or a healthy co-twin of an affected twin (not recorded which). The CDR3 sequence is CASSLRVLTGELFF.